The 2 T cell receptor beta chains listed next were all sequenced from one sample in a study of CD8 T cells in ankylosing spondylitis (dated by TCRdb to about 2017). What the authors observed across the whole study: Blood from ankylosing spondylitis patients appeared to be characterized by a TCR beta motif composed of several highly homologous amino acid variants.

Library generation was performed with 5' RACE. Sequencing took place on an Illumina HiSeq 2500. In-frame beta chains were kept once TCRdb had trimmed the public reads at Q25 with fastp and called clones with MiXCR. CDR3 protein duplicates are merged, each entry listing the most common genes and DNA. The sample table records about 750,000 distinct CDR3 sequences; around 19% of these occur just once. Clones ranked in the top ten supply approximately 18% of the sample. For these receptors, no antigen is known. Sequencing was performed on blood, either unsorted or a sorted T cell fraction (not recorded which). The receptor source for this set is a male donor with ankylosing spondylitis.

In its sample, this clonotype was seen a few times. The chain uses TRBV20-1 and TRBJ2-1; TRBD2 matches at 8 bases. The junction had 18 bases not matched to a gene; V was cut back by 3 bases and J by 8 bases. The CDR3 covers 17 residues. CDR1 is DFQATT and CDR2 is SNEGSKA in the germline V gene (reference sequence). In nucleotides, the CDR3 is TGCAGTGCTAGGAGGCGGGAGGTTACCTCCTCCAGACATGAGCAGTTCTTC. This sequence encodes CSARRREVTSSRHEQFF.

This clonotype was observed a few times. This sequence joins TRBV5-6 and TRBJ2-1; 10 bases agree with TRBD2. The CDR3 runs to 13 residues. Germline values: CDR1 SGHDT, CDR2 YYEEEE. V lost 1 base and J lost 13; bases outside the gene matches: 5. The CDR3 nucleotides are TGTGCCAGCAGCTTGTTGGCTAGCGGGAGTCAGTTCTTC. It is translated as CASSLLASGSQFF. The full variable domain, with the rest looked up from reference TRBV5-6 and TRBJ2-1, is DAGVTQSPTHLIKTRGQQVTLRCSPKSGHDTVSWYQQALGQGPQFIFQYYEEEERQRGNFPDRFSGHQFPNYSSELNVNALLLGDSALYLCASSLLASGSQFFGPGTRLTVL.